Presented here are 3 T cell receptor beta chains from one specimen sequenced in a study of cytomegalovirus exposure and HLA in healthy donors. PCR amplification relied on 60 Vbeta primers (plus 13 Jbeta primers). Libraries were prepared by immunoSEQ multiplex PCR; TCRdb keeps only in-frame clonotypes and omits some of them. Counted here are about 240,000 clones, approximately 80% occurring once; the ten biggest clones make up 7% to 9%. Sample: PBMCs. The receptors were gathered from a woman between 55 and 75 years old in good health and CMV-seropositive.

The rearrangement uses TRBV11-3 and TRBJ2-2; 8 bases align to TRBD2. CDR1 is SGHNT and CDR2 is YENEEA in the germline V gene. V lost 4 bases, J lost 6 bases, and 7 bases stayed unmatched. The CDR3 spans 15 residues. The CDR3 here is CASSSSGLAPGELFF. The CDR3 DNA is TGTGCCAGCAGCTCCTCCGGACTAGCTCCCGGGGAGCTGTTTTTT.

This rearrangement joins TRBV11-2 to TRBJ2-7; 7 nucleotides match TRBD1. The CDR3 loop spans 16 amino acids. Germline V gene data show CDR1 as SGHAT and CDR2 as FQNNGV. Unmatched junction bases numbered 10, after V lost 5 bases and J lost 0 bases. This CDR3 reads CASSRARQGVSYEQYF. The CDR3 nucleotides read TGTGCCAGCAGCCGCGCTCGACAGGGAGTCTCCTACGAGCAGTACTTC.

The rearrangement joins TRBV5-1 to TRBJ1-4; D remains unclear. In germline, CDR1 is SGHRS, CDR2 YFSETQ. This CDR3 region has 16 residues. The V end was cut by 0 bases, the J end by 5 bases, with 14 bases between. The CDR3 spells CASSLAVGSRNEKLFF. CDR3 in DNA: TGCGCCAGCAGCTTGGCCGTCGGGTCTAGGAATGAAAAACTGTTTTTT.